This T cell receptor (beta chain) was recorded in a study of blood T cell repertoires in COVID-19. Study summary: In each case, the material was cDNA or gDNA derived from T cells, B-cell-depleted T cells, or PBMCs.

Recruited during active infection, patients (from Seattle) were subsequently followed longitudinally. The CDR3 has 15 amino acids. V shed 5 bases and J 4 bases; nucleotides not matched to a gene: 7. In the authors' workflow: Counts of nucleated cells, estimated from reference gene primer amplification, were obtained. Here immunoSEQ multiplex PCR was the method, and the copy in TCRdb shows in-frame clones only, minus some. V and J calls and clone size are those listed in that table; D and trimming were worked out from the DNA. The profile shows approximately 280,000 clones, approximately 90% of them singletons.

The sequenced sample consisted of peripheral blood. The receptor's source is a woman aged 30 to 39 with COVID-19, enrolled during active disease. The genes are TRBV23-1 and TRBJ2-3; 9 nucleotides match TRBD2. TRBV23-1 carries the ORF label, with uncertain function. The CDR3 DNA reads TGCGCCAGCAGTGCAAATAGCGGGAGTGCAGATACGCAGTATTTT. It is translated as CASSANSGSADTQYF.